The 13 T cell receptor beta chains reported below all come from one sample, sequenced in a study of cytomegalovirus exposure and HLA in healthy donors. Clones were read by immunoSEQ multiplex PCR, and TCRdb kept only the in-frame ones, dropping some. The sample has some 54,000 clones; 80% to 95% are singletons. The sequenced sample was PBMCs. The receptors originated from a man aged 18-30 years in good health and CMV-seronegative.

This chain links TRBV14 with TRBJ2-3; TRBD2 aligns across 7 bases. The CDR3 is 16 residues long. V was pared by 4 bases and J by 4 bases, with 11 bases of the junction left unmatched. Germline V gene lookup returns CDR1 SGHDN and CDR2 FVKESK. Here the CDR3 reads CASSPYRGRASDTQYF. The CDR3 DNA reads TGTGCCAGCAGCCCGTATCGGGGGAGGGCCTCAGATACGCAGTATTTT.

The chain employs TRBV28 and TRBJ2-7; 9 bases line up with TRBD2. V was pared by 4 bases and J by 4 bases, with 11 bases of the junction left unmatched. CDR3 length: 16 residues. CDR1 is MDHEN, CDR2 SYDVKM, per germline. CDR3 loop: CASSSSGTSIRYEQYF. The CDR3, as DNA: TGTGCCAGCAGTTCCTCCGGGACTAGCATTCGATACGAGCAGTACTTC. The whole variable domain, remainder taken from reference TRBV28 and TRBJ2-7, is DVKVTQSSRYLVKRTGEKVFLECVQDMDHENMFWYRQDPGLGLRLIYFSYDVKMKEKGDIPEGYSVSREKKERFSLILESASTNQTSMYLCASSSSGTSIRYEQYFGPGTRLTVT.

CDR3 in amino acids: CAWSLLAGGPLVIQETQYF. The CDR3 DNA sequence: TGTGCCTGGAGTCTCCTAGCGGGAGGGCCTTTGGTCATTCAAGAGACCCAGTACTTC. This rearrangement joins TRBV30 to TRBJ2-5; 12 nucleotides agree with TRBD2. V was pared by 2 bases and J by 2 bases, with 15 bases of the junction left unmatched. The germline V gene has CDR1 GTSNPN and CDR2 SVGIG (reference sequence). The CDR3 extends over 19 amino acids.

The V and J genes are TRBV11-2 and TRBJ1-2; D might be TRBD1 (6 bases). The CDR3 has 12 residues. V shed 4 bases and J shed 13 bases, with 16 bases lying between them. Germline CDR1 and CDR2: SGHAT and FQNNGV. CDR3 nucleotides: TGTGCCAGCAGCTCAACCCAGGGGATCGTCACCTTC. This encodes CASSSTQGIVTF.

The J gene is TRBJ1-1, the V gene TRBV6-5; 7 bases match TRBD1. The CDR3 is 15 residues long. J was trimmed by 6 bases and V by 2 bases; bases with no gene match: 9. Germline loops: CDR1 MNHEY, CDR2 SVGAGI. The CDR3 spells CASSYGGQRGSEAFF. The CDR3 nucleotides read TGTGCCAGCAGTTACGGGGGACAGCGCGGGTCTGAAGCTTTCTTT.

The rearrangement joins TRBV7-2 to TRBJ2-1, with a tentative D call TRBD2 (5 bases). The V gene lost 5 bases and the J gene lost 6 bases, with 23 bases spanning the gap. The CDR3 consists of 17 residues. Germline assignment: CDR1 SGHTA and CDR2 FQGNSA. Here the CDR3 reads CASSPRGSANVRNEQFF. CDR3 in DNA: TGTGCCAGCAGCCCTCGGGGTAGCGCCAATGTTCGCAATGAGCAGTTCTTC.

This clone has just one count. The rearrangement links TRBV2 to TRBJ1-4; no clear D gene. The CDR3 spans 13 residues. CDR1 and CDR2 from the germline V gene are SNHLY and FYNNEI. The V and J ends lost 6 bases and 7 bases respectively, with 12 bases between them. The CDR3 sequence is CASREGEAEKLFF. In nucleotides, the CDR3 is TGTGCCAGCAGGGAGGGTGAGGCTGAAAAACTGTTTTTT.

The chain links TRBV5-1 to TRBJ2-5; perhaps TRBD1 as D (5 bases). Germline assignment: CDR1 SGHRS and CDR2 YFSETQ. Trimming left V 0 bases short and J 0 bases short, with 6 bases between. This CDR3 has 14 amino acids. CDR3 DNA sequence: TGCGCCAGCAGCTTGGGGGGCAACCAAGAGACCCAGTACTTC. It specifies CASSLGGNQETQYF.

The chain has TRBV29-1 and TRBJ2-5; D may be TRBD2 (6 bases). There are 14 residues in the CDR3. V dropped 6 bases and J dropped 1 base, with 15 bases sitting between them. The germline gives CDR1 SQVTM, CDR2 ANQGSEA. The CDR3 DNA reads TGCAGCGTCCGCCCTGGGACTTTCCAAGAGACCCAGTACTTC. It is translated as CSVRPGTFQETQYF.

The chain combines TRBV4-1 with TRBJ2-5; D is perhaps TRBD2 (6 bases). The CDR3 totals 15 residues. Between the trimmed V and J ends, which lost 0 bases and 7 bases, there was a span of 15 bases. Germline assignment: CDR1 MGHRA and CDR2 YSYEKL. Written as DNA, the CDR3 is TGCGCCAGCAGCCAAGATGGAGGGTTGAAAGTGACCCAGTACTTC. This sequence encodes CASSQDGGLKVTQYF.

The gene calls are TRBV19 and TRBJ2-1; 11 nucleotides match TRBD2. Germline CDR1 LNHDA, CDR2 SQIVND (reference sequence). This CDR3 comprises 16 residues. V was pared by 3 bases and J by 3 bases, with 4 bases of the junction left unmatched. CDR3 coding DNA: TGTGCCAGTAGTATGACTAGCGGGACAAACTACAATGAGCAGTTCTTC. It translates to CASSMTSGTNYNEQFF.

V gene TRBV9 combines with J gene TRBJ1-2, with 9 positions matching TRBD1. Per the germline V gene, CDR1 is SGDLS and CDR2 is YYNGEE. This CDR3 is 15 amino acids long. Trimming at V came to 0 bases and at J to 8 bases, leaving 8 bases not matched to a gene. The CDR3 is CASSVGLGQGYGYTF. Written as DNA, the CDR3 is TGTGCCAGCAGCGTAGGCCTTGGACAGGGGTACGGCTACACCTTC.

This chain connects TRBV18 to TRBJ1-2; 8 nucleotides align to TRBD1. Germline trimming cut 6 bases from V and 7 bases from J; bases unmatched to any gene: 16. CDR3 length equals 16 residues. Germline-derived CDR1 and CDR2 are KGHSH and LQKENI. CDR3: CASSYTPGTGGSGYTF. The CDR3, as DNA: TGTGCCAGCTCGTACACTCCCGGGACAGGAGGCTCTGGCTACACCTTC.